The 6 T cell receptor beta chains below come from one sample, sequenced in a study of blood T cell repertoires in COVID-19 (dated by TCRdb to the early 2020s). The library was obtained by the immunoSEQ multiplex PCR assay. Here the immuneACCESS table is served through TCRdb, limited to in-frame sequences with V and J called. Missing clones are a known gap in these copies; in checked studies unresolved V genes cover under half, and the rest lacks a known reason. The sample has around 140,000 clones on record, approximately 84% of them singletons. 2.6% of the sample lies in the top ten. Sequences were obtained from peripheral blood. The receptors were gathered from a human donor with acute or convalescent COVID-19. The donor label of this sample is uncertain.

The rearrangement joins TRBV5-1 to TRBJ2-3; a possible D gene is TRBD2 (5 bases). The CDR3 has 13 amino acids. Germline loops: CDR1 SGHRS, CDR2 YFSETQ. V lost 0 bases and J 9 bases, leaving 11 bases between the germline ends. CDR3 protein: CASSLGEKYTQYF. DNA for the CDR3: TGCGCCAGCAGCTTGGGGGAGAAGTACACGCAGTATTTT.

This chain links TRBV3-1 (or the pseudogene TRBV3-2) with TRBJ1-2; 10 bases match TRBD1. Trimming cost V 4 bases and J 3 bases; bases outside gene matches: 2. The germline V gene has CDR1 LGHDT and CDR2 YNNKEL (reference sequence). This CDR3 spans 14 amino acids. CDR3: CASSPGTGDYGYTF. DNA of the CDR3: TGTGCCAGCAGCCCCGGGACAGGGGACTATGGCTACACCTTC.

This sequence joins TRBV7-9 and TRBJ1-1; D is unclear. The CDR3 has 13 residues. Germline V gene sequence: CDR1 SEHNR, CDR2 FQNEAQ (reference sequence). V lost 2 bases and J 4 bases, leaving 8 bases between the germline ends. CDR3 protein: CASSLSRGTEAFF. CDR3 bases: TGTGCCAGCAGCTTATCGAGAGGCACTGAAGCTTTCTTT.

This clone was counted a single time. CDR3 residues: CASKRAAGANVLTF. The CDR3 DNA sequence: TGTGCCAGCAAGAGGGCGGCTGGGGCCAACGTCCTGACTTTC. The chain is built from TRBV27 and TRBJ2-6; tentatively, D is TRBD2 (5 bases). CDR3 size: 14 residues. Trimming shortened V by 7 bases and J by 2 bases, and 9 bases separated the two germline ends. Germline V gene lookup returns CDR1 MNHEY and CDR2 SMNVEV (reference sequence).

V usage is TRBV28 and J usage is TRBJ1-2, with TRBD1 as a possible D gene (6 bases). CDR3 length equals 14 residues. Germline V gene data show CDR1 as MDHEN and CDR2 as SYDVKM. V gave up 4 bases and J gave up 2 bases, with 11 bases separating them. In DNA, the CDR3 is TGTGCCAGCAGTTCCACAGGGCTCAACTATGGCTACACCTTC. Its protein product is CASSSTGLNYGYTF.

This chain links TRBV7-6 with TRBJ2-3; 11 bases map to TRBD1. Unmatched junction bases numbered 14, after V lost 5 bases and J lost 4 bases. This CDR3 spans 18 amino acids. Germline assignment: CDR1 SGHVS and CDR2 FNYEAQ. CDR3 coding DNA: TGTGCCAGCAGCCCAACGCATGGGACAGGGGGAGCGGCAGATACGCAGTATTTT. Its protein is CASSPTHGTGGAADTQYF.